This T cell receptor beta chain was profiled in a study of T cells in Graves' hyperthyroidism and ophthalmopathy (dated by TCRdb to between 2018 and 2020). Concerning the study at large: Peripheral blood samples were taken at the time of initial diagnosis, prior to any treatment. A discovery cohort of around 100 patients, roughly 43 with Graves' ophthalmopathy and about 58 with stable Graves' hyperthyroidism, was used to find distinguishing TCR V-J signatures. An independent validation cohort of around 19 hyperthyroidism patients and approximately 15 patients who later progressed to ophthalmopathy tested prospective prediction of ophthalmopathy. The roughly 90 discovery patients were divided at random into training and test sets in a 7:3 ratio. Thyroid tissue and blood T-cell repertoires from several Graves' hyperthyroidism patients were also compared in the study. After sampling, hyperthyroidism patients received methimazole starting at 30 mg daily, and ophthalmopathy patients received high-dose intravenous methylprednisolone. The paper reports TCR Vbeta CDR3 sequencing of more than 120 peripheral blood samples: under 45 ophthalmopathy, under 80 hyperthyroidism and approximately 17 progressor patients.

Ophthalmopathy patients had moderately to severely active disease, Clinical Activity Score of at least 3, NOSPECS grade of at least 4, and duration under 3 months. Patients with uncontrolled infections, other autoimmune diseases, pregnancy or lactation were excluded. Diagnoses relied on clinical symptoms, serum thyroxine and TRAb, thyroid ultrasound and orbital computed tomography. PBMCs were isolated from roughly 10 ml of fresh peripheral blood by Ficoll-Paque density gradient centrifugation. Total RNA was extracted with Trizol reagent, and quality was checked on an Agilent 2100 Bioanalyzer. The CDR3 covers 15 residues, taking in both the cysteine and the phenylalanine. Just CDR3 DNA is preserved here, 45 bases in frame from base 1. The germline V and J ends show losses of 5 bases and 6 bases respectively, and no gene match explains 11 bases of the junction. Looking up the germline V gene yields CDR1 MDHEN and CDR2 SYDVKM.

Amplification of TCR beta CDR3 regions was carried out from RNA transcripts. For the first round of RT-PCR on the TCR CDR3, the HTBI primer set was used together with the Qiagen OneStep RT-PCR kit. A second multiplex PCR round built the libraries, followed by size selection and purification. Libraries were sequenced paired-end with 100 bp reads on an Illumina HiSeq2000. In the source study's methods: SOAPnuke was used to process the raw data, throwing out any read that contained adapters or uncalled bases, had a mean Phred below 15, or lacked an exact constant-primer or identifier match. COPE v1.2.5 was used to merge high-quality paired reads, and clonotypes were defined as unique nucleotide sequences. Clonotypes were aligned to IMGT TRBV, TRBD and TRBJ reference segments using MiTCR v1.1. The analysis was restricted to V-J combinations with a frequency above 0.0001, which together covered about 99% of the repertoires. A TCS score was defined as the ratio between F50 (clonal expansion) and ExV (chaos), using BLOSUM62-based TCRdist between CDR3 peptides within each V-J. Welch's t-statistics and random forest reduced roughly 540 V-J features to roughly 13, which were used in a naive Bayes classifier (R e1071). TCRdb reworked the public reads: Q25 trimming with fastp, MiXCR clone assembly, productive beta chains retained. Each entry merges the rows of one CDR3 protein and shows their most common DNA and genes. TCRdb's processing, not the authors' own work, is the source of the V and J calls. The sample profile shows around 500,000 distinct CDR3 sequences; about 16% of them were found once. Around 32% of the sample lies in the top ten.

This clonotype has a count of ten or more. Its antigen is currently not known. Base qualities are not recorded, but no much larger clone differs from it by a single base. Results and caveats for the whole study, not just this receptor: No statistical method was used to set the sample size in advance, and investigators knew the group allocation. Most expanded thyroid clonotypes (frequency above 0.001) were also detected in blood, suggesting blood repertoires may reflect thyroid immune responses. In validation, progression to ophthalmopathy was predicted by the model with around 70% sensitivity and approximately 78% specificity, a median of approximately 7.1 months before onset. A model built on a 13 V-J signature distinguished ophthalmopathy from stable hyperthyroidism, reaching 87.88% sensitivity and about 81% specificity in cross-validation and 80%/75% in testing.

The V gene is TRBV28 and the J gene is TRBJ2-7, with 9 bases aligning to TRBD1. The receptor comes from a woman in her 30s with Graves' ophthalmopathy. The sample taken for sequencing was blood. For the CDR3, the sequence is CASSPPGTGIGEQYF. In nucleotide form, the sequence is TGTGCCAGCAGTCCCCCCGGGACAGGGATTGGCGAGCAGTACTTC.